This passage covers 7 T cell receptor beta chains from one sample sequenced in a study of T cells in Graves' hyperthyroidism and ophthalmopathy. Amplification targeted TCR beta CDR3 regions from RNA transcripts. HTBI primers were employed in a first-round RT-PCR of the TCR CDR3. TCRdb passed the multiplex PCR reads through MiXCR, listing each CDR3 protein once. The sample yields under 300,000 distinct CDR3 sequences, roughly 13% seen once. The sample comprised blood. The receptor set was obtained from a middle-aged woman with Graves' hyperthyroidism.

The sample holds a few counts of this clonotype. One junction end does not reproduce the germline sequence, and a read error may be involved. V gene TRBV20-1 combines with J gene TRBJ2-5; 7 bases fit TRBD1. The CDR3 is 12 amino acids. Germline V gives CDR1 DFQATT, CDR2 SNEGSKA (reference sequence). The CDR3 coding sequence is TGCAGTGCCAGAGGACAGGCGGAGACCCAGTACTTC. The encoded protein is CSARGQAETQYF.

This clonotype was observed at least ten times. This chain links TRBV29-1 with TRBJ2-3; tentatively, D is TRBD2 (6 bases). The ends were cut back, 5 bases at V and 1 base at J, with 10 bases in the middle. Germline lookup yields CDR1 SQVTM and CDR2 ANQGSEA. The CDR3 covers 13 residues. The CDR3 DNA follows: TGCAGCGTTATCCAGCGGGGCACAGATACGCAGTATTTT. It yields the protein CSVIQRGTDTQYF.

This clonotype was seen ten or more times. The J gene is TRBJ2-3, the V gene TRBV28; D perhaps matches TRBD1 (7 bases). Deletions cut 4 bases from V and 2 bases from J, with 16 bases between. The CDR3 runs to 16 residues. The germline CDR1 and CDR2 sequences are MDHEN and SYDVKM. This chain's CDR3 is CASSSPAGQHTDTQYF. The CDR3 bases are TGTGCCAGCAGTTCCCCCGCGGGACAGCACACAGATACGCAGTATTTT.

This clonotype was picked up many times. This rearrangement joins TRBV6-1 to TRBJ2-7, with D possibly being TRBD1 (5 bases). In germline, CDR1 is MNHNS, CDR2 SASEGT. There are 13 residues in the CDR3. Deletions cut 6 bases from V and 0 bases from J, with 9 bases between. CDR3 residues: CASRLDSSYEQYF. The DNA of the CDR3 is TGTGCCAGCAGGTTAGACAGCTCCTACGAGCAGTACTTC.

In this sample, this clonotype turned up many times. The CDR3 sequence is CASSLNRGSWQPQHF. As DNA, the CDR3 is TGTGCCAGCAGTCTGAACAGGGGATCATGGCAGCCCCAGCATTTT. V gene TRBV12-3 or TRBV12-4 combines with J gene TRBJ1-5; 7 bases match TRBD1. CDR3 length equals 15 residues. The ends lost 5 bases at V and 7 bases at J; junction bases unmatched: 11.

This clonotype was detected ten times or more. The chain uses TRBV3-1 and TRBJ2-7, with D tentatively TRBD1 or TRBD2 (5 bases each). Germline V lookup: CDR1 LGHDT, CDR2 YNNKEL (reference sequence). This CDR3 comprises 15 residues. The V and J ends lost 0 bases and 6 bases respectively, with 15 bases between them. The CDR3 region is CASSQDRQGGGEQYF. The CDR3 DNA is TGTGCCAGCAGCCAAGATAGGCAGGGTGGAGGCGAGCAGTACTTC.

This clonotype was observed at least ten times. The chain has TRBV7-2 and TRBJ2-7; D may be TRBD1 (6 bases). Trimming removed 4 bases at V and 4 bases at J, with 11 bases between. Germline V gene lookup returns CDR1 SGHTA and CDR2 FQGNSA. The length of the CDR3 is 13 residues. This chain's CDR3 is CASSYETGYEQYF. CDR3 nucleotide sequence: TGTGCCAGCAGCTACGAGACAGGATACGAGCAGTACTTC.